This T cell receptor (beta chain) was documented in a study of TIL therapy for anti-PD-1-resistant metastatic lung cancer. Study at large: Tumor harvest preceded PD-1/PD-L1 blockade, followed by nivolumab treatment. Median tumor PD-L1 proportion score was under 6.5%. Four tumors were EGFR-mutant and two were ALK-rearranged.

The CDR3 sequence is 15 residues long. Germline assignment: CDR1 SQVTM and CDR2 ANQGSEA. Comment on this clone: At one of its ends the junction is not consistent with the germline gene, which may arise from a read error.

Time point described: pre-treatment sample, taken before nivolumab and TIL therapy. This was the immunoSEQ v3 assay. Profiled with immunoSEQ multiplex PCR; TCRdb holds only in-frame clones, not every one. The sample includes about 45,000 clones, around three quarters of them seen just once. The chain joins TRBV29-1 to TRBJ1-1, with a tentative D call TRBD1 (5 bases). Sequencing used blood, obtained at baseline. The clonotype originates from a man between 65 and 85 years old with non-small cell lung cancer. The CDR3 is CSGEDQGAVDTEAFF. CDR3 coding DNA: TGCAGCGGTGAAGATCAGGGAGCGGTCGACACTGAAGCTTTCTTT.